The T cell receptor beta chain described here comes from a study of radiation and T cells in renal cell carcinoma. Study findings and constraints: In blood, top tumor clones expanded by 2 weeks, shrinking by 4.

The time point here: baseline pretreatment blood. Stated treatment: 15 Gy SBRT to primary tumor, nephrectomy 4 weeks later. Blood was sampled at baseline, 2 weeks and 4 weeks after SBRT. The patient's renal cell carcinoma had clear cell pathology. Looked up from germline, CDR1 is SNHLY and CDR2 is FYNNEI. The CDR3 spans 13 residues. With 6 bases removed from V and 3 bases from J, the gap between germline ends came to 9 bases. Generated by immunoSEQ multiplex PCR, the TCRdb table keeps only in-frame clones and is missing some. The sample records 130,000 or so clones, over 80% being singletons. Of note for this clone: Antigen specificity is unknown.

Sequenced here: blood, sampled from a patient whose treatment included radiotherapy and nephrectomy. V is TRBV2 and J is TRBJ2-1, with D possibly being TRBD1 (5 bases). The clonotype comes from a woman in her forties or fifties with renal cell carcinoma. CDR3 DNA: TGTGCCAGCAGACCCGACAGCTACAATGAGCAGTTCTTC. Protein: CASRPDSYNEQFF.